The TCR beta chain described here comes from a study of control samples from healthy donors and cancer patients. Germline CDR1 SGHRS, CDR2 YFSETQ. There are 16 residues in the CDR3. Trimming cost V 0 bases and J 6 bases, with 15 bases left between them. Only in-frame clones appear in the TCRdb table, and some are missing; sequencing was by immunoSEQ multiplex PCR. This repertoire shows about 100,000 clones, just over 85% found once; its top ten account for 13% to 15%. The receptor's source is a young man in good health. The chain is built from TRBV5-1 and TRBJ2-2, with D tentatively TRBD1 (6 bases). Sequenced input: blood. CDR3 sequence (DNA): TGCGCCAGCAGCTTGGTTGGGGGCGGTATGGCCGGGGAGCTGTTTTTT. It translates to CASSLVGGGMAGELFF. Supplemented by reference TRBV5-1 and TRBJ2-2, the full variable domain reads KAGVTQTPRYLIKTRGQQVTLSCSPISGHRSVSWYQQTPGQGLQFLFEYFSETQRNKGNFPGRFSGRQFSNSRSEMNVSTLELGDSALYLCASSLVGGGMAGELFFGEGSRLTVL.